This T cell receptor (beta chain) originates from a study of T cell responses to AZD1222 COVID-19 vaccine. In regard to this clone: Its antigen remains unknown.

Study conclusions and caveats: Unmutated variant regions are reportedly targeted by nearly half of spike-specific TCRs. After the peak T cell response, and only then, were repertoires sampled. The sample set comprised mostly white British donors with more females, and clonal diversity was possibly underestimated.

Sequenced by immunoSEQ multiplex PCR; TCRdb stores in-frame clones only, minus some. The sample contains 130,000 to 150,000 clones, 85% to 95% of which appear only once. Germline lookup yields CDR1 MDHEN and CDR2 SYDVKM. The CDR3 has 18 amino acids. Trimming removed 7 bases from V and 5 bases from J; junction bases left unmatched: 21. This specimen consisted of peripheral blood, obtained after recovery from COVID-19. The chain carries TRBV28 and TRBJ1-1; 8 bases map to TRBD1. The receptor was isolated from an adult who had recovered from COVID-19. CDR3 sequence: CASNSPMGAGGSRTEAFF. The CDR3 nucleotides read TGTGCCAGCAATTCGCCCATGGGGGCAGGGGGCAGTCGGACTGAAGCTTTCTTT.